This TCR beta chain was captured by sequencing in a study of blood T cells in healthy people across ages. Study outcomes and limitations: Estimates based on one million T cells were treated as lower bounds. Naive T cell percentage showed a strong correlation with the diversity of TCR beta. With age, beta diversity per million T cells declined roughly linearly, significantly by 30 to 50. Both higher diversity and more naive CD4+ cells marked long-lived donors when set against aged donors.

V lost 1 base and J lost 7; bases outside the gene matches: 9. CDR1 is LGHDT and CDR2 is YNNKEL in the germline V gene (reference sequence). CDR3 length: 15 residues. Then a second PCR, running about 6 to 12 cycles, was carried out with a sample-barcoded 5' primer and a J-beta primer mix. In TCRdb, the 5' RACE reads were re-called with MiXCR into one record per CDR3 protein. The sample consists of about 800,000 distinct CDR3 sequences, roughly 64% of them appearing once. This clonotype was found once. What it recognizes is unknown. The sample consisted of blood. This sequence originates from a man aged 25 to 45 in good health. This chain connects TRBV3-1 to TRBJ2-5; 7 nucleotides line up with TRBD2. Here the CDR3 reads CASSQAEWGRGTQYF. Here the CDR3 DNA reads TGTGCCAGCAGCCAAGCTGAGTGGGGGAGGGGGACCCAGTACTTC.